The sequence of this TCR beta chain was determined in a study of response to subunit inactivated influenza vaccine. General study points: The authors suggested that few new T cells are recruited per seasonal influenza vaccination.

This clonotype turned up a few times. As yet, its antigen is unknown. TCRdb used MiXCR to reprocess the RT-PCR reads, holding one entry per CDR3 protein. The sample includes roughly 710,000 distinct CDR3 sequences, 14% of them seen just once. The CDR3 is made up of 16 amino acids. Germline V gene sequence: CDR1 MNHNS, CDR2 SASEGT. Trimming left V 6 bases short and J 7 bases short, with 19 bases between. The sequence came from a man aged 50-60 years who received an inactivated influenza vaccine. The material was PBMCs from blood, obtained 14 to 15 days before vaccination. V usage is TRBV6-1 and J usage is TRBJ1-6, with D tentatively TRBD1 (5 bases). This CDR3 is CASSFRQMMTNSPLHF. The CDR3 bases are TGTGCCAGCAGCTTCAGACAGATGATGACCAATTCACCCCTCCACTTT.